This T cell receptor (beta chain) emerged from a study of siplizumab effects on memory and regulatory T cells. Study findings and constraints: The naive T cell population seemed more diverse than memory cells and seemed a major contributor to the alloresponse.

The V end was cut by 7 bases, the J end by 9 bases, with 16 bases between. CDR3 length: 13 residues. Germline lookup yields CDR1 SEHNR and CDR2 FQNEAQ (reference sequence). Libraries were prepared by immunoSEQ multiplex PCR; TCRdb keeps only in-frame clonotypes and omits some of them. The sample lists approximately 82,000 clones; roughly 90% were seen once. A note on this clone: Its specificity is not known.

This chain links TRBV7-9 with TRBJ2-1; a weak D match, TRBD2 (6 bases). Material for sequencing was Tregs sorted from blood. The clonotype was recovered from a human donor in good health. The CDR3 DNA reads as TGTGCCAGCACGTGGGGGGATGGTTGTGAGCAGTTCTTC. This encodes CASTWGDGCEQFF.